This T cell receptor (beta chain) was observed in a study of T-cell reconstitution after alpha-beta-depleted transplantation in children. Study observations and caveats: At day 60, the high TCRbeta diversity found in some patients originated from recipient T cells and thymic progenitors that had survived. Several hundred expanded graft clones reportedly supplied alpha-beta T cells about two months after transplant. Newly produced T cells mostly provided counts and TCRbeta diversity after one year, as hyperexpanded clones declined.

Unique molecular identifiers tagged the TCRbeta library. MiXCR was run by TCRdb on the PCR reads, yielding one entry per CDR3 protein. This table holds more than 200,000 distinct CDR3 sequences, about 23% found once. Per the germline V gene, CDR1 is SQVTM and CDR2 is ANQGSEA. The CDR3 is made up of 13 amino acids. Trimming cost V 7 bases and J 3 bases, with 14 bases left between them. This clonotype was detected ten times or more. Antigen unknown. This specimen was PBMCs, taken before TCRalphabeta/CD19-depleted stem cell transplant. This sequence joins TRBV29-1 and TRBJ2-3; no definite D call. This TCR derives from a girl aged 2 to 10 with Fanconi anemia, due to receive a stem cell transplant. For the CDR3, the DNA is TGCAGCGCGTGGGGAAGTAGGACAGATACGCAGTATTTT. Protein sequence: CSAWGSRTDTQYF.